This TCR beta chain emerged from a study of CD8 T cells in Susac syndrome. Sequencing of TCR beta drew on CD8+ and CD4+ T cells from blood. From germline, CDR1 is SNHLY and CDR2 FYNNEI. The CDR3 has 11 residues. Trimming shortened V by 7 bases and J by 3 bases, and 6 bases separated the two germline ends. A quantity of roughly 0.5 to 1 ug RNA underwent reverse transcription using random hexamers. It was immunoSEQ multiplex PCR that amplified TCR beta CDR3 across 54 Vbeta and 13 Jbeta. From the immunoSEQ multiplex PCR reads, TCRdb called clonotypes with MiXCR, one entry per CDR3 protein. Seen here are 100,000 to 150,000 distinct CDR3 sequences, more than 90% observed once, and the top ten hold around 0.087%.

The rearrangement links TRBV2 to TRBJ2-5; the D is unclear. Sequenced input: CD4+ T cells from PBMCs. The clonotype comes from a human donor in good health. The CDR3 DNA reads TGTGCCAGCAAGGAAGAAGAGACCCAGTACTTC. It specifies CASKEEETQYF.